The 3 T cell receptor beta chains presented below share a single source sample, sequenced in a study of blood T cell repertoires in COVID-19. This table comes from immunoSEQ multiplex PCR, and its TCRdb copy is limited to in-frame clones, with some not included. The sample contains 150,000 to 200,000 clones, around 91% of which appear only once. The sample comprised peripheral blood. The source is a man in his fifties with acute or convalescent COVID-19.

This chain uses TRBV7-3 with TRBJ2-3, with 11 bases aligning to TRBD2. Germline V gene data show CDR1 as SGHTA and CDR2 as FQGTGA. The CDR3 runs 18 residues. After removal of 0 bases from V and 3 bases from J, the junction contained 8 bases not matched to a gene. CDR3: CASSLTGPSGGSTDTQYF. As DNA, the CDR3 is TGTGCCAGCAGCTTAACTGGGCCTAGCGGGGGGAGTACAGATACGCAGTATTTT.

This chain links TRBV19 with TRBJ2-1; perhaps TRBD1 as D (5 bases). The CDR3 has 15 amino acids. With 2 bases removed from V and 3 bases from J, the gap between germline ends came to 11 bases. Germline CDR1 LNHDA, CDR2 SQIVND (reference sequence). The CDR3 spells CASSIIAGIYNEQFF. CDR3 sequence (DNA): TGTGCCAGTAGTATAATAGCAGGGATCTACAATGAGCAGTTCTTC.

CDR3 loop: CASSVRTSGGSGEQYV. CDR3 in DNA: TGTGCCAGCAGTGTCCGGACTAGCGGGGGGTCGGGCGAGCAGTACGTC. The genes are TRBV2 and TRBJ2-7; TRBD2 matches at 14 bases. V trimming: 4 bases; J trimming: 6 bases; junction bases outside the gene matches: 8. Germline CDR1 SNHLY, CDR2 FYNNEI. This CDR3 spans 16 amino acids.